This is a list of T cell receptor beta chains from one sample in a study of CD8 T cells in ankylosing spondylitis. TCRdb fed the 5' RACE reads into MiXCR, producing one record per CDR3 protein. The sample records about 360,000 distinct CDR3 sequences, 20% to 25% being singletons. Sequencing was performed on blood, either unsorted or a sorted T cell fraction (not recorded which). The source is a male donor with ankylosing spondylitis or in good health (not recorded which). Each CDR3 is given with its conserved first and last residue. D genes are given only for firm matches. The size field is filled for only some rows; it gives once, few, many or a size class.

D | J | size | V | CDR3 | DNA
TRBD1 | TRBJ2-7 | . | TRBV10-3 | CAIGQGRDEQYF | TGTGCCATCGGACAGGGTCGGGACGAGCAGTACTTC
TRBD2 | TRBJ2-5 | . | TRBV11-2 | CASTNPLAGLYQETQYF | TGTGCCAGCACTAACCCACTAGCGGGGCTGTACCAAGAGACCCAGTACTTC
. | TRBJ2-5 | many | TRBV29-1 | CSVEGLLNETQYF | TGCAGCGTTGAAGGACTCTTGAATGAGACCCAGTACTTC
. | TRBJ2-7 | . | TRBV30 | CAWMGDSYEQYF | TGTGCCTGGATGGGGGACTCCTACGAGCAGTACTTC
TRBD2 | TRBJ2-3 | . | TRBV12-3/TRBV12-4 | CASSFLADIEDTQYF | TGTGCCAGCAGTTTCCTAGCGGATATAGAAGATACGCAGTATTTT
. | TRBJ2-7 | once | TRBV20-1 | CFARDTGLSSYEQYF | TGCTTTGCTAGAGATACAGGGCTGAGCTCCTACGAGCAGTACTTC
. | TRBJ2-5 | . | TRBV10-3 | CAISGERHETQYF | TGTGCCATCAGTGGGGAAAGGCACGAGACCCAGTACTTC
. | TRBJ1-1 | . | TRBV6-2/TRBV6-3 | CASSSTDTAEAFF | TGTGCCAGCAGTTCCACGGACACCGCTGAAGCTTTCTTT
. | TRBJ2-7 | . | TRBV20-1 | CSARDPALVKGYEQYF | TGCAGTGCTAGAGATCCTGCACTGGTTAAAGGCTACGAGCAGTACTTC
TRBD2 | TRBJ2-1 | few | TRBV2 | CASSPLAGWDEQFF | TGTGCCAGCAGCCCGCTAGCGGGGTGGGATGAGCAGTTCTTC
TRBD2 | TRBJ2-5 | . | TRBV12-3/TRBV12-4 | CASSPAFLAGGSQYF | TGTGCCAGCAGCCCCGCCTTTCTAGCGGGGGGGTCCCAGTACTTC
. | TRBJ2-5 | many | TRBV12-3/TRBV12-4 | CASSSLASQETQYF | TGTGCCAGCAGTTCCTTGGCGTCCCAAGAGACCCAGTACTTC
. | TRBJ2-1 | few | TRBV12-3/TRBV12-4 | CASSLMAGAYNEQFF | TGTGCCAGCAGTTTAATGGCGGGGGCGTACAATGAGCAGTTCTTC
TRBD2 | TRBJ2-3 | few | TRBV13 | CASSFVSGGQTDTQYF | TGTGCCAGCAGCTTTGTATCGGGGGGGCAAACAGATACGCAGTATTTT
. | TRBJ2-7 | few | TRBV7-9 | CASSLPPLTYEQYF | TGTGCCAGCAGCTTACCACCCTTAACCTACGAGCAGTACTTC
. | TRBJ2-2 | few | TRBV4-1 | CASSHPPDGDTGELFF | TGCGCCAGCAGCCACCCCCCGGACGGGGACACCGGGGAGCTGTTTTTT
TRBD1 | TRBJ2-5 | . | TRBV12-3/TRBV12-4 | CASSPGTGRFRETQYF | TGTGCCAGCAGTCCCGGGACAGGGAGATTTCGGGAGACCCAGTACTTC
. | TRBJ2-1 | few | TRBV19 | CASSLNGGRNEQFF | TGTGCCAGTAGTCTCAACGGGGGGCGGAATGAGCAGTTCTTC
. | TRBJ2-7 | . | TRBV6-6 | CASSYLNGEQYF | TGTGCCAGCAGTTACTTGAATGGCGAGCAGTACTTC
TRBD2 | TRBJ2-7 | . | TRBV12-3/TRBV12-4 | CASALGLVNEKYF | TGTGCCAGCGCCCTAGGACTAGTGAACGAGAAGTACTTC
. | TRBJ2-3 | . | TRBV20-1 | CSARNVPGGLNTQYF | TGCAGTGCTAGAAATGTGCCGGGGGGCCTTAATACGCAGTATTTT
. | TRBJ1-4 | . | TRBV12-3/TRBV12-4 | CASSFGATNEKLFF | TGTGCCAGCAGTTTTGGAGCAACTAATGAAAAACTGTTTTTT
. | TRBJ2-5 | . | TRBV10-3 | CAIRPAGVRETQYF | TGTGCCATCAGACCCGCCGGGGTCAGAGAGACCCAGTACTTC
. | TRBJ2-3 | few | TRBV27 | CASSPSAGPDTQYF | TGTGCCAGCAGTCCAAGTGCAGGGCCAGATACGCAGTATTTT
. | TRBJ2-3 | . | TRBV5-5 | CASSTRWRGGLTDTQYF | TGTGCCAGCAGCACACGCTGGAGGGGGGGGCTCACAGATACGCAGTATTTT
. | TRBJ2-3 | . | TRBV4-1 | CASKWSSDADTQYF | TGCGCCAGCAAGTGGTCTAGCGACGCAGATACGCAGTATTTT
. | TRBJ2-3 | . | TRBV27 | CASSLSSYSDLTTDTQYF | TGTGCCAGCAGTTTATCATCGTATTCCGACCTTACAACAGATACGCAGTATTTT
. | TRBJ2-3 | many | TRBV5-1 | CASSGGLITDTQYF | TGCGCCAGCAGCGGGGGGCTCATCACAGATACGCAGTATTTT
. | TRBJ2-2 | . | TRBV20-1 | CSARDEFGTPTGELFF | TGCAGTGCTAGAGATGAGTTCGGAACTCCCACCGGGGAGCTGTTTTTT
. | TRBJ2-2 | . | TRBV10-2 | CASSESGLEGIPGELFF | TGCGCCAGCAGTGAGTCAGGTCTAGAGGGTATCCCCGGGGAGCTGTTTTTT
. | TRBJ2-7 | . | TRBV30 | CAWNADSYSYEQYF | TGTGCCTGGAACGCGGACAGTTACTCCTACGAGCAGTACTTC